Following are 27 T cell receptor beta chains from one sample sequenced in a study of T cell repertoires in breast cancer. Primers covering all TCR V genes were used in emulsion RT-PCR on CD8+ T cells. Unpaired genes were suppressed by blocking oligonucleotides during a second nested PCR. In TCRdb, the emulsion pairing reads were re-called with MiXCR into one record per CDR3 protein. Of 3,500 to 4,500 distinct CDR3 sequences listed, around 40% were seen once; the top ten hold roughly 35%. The sequencing sample was made of CD8+ T cells. These receptor sequences come from a pool of human donors with breast cancer or a healthy control (not recorded which).

The rearrangement joins TRBV29-1 to TRBJ2-3, with 7 bases lining up with TRBD2. Germline CDR1 is SQVTM and CDR2 is ANQGSEA. V dropped 5 bases and J dropped 10; count of bases not matched to a gene: 6. This CDR3 contains 11 residues. The CDR3 is CSVQREDAQYF. In DNA form, the CDR3 reads TGCAGCGTTCAACGGGAGGATGCGCAGTATTTT.

The chain is built from TRBV6-2 or TRBV6-3 and TRBJ2-1; the match to TRBD1 covers 12 bases. Germline V gives CDR1 MNHEY, CDR2 SVGEGT. This CDR3 spans 15 amino acids. Unmatched junction bases numbered 7, after V lost 4 bases and J lost 9 bases. The CDR3 spells CASSFRDRGRGEQFF. The CDR3 region has the DNA TGTGCCAGCAGTTTCCGGGACAGGGGGCGAGGTGAGCAGTTCTTC.

This clonotype was seen repeatedly, ten times or more. The CDR3 is CASSRGGYGYTF. DNA for the CDR3: TGTGCCAGCAGTCGGGGGGGATATGGCTACACCTTC. This chain uses TRBV6-1 with TRBJ1-2; perhaps TRBD1 as D (5 bases). This CDR3 comprises 12 residues. Germline-derived CDR1 and CDR2 are MNHNS and SASEGT. Trimming shortened V by 5 bases and J by 5 bases, and 9 bases separated the two germline ends.

The V call is TRBV28, the J call TRBJ2-1; D gene unclear. The CDR3 is 12 residues long. V shed 3 bases and J shed 9 bases, with 9 bases lying between them. Germline assignment: CDR1 MDHEN and CDR2 SYDVKM. In DNA form, the CDR3 reads TGTGCCAGCAGTTTCGGTGCAGTTGAGCAGTTCTTC. Residues: CASSFGAVEQFF. The full variable domain, rest sourced from reference TRBV28 and TRBJ2-1, is DVKVTQSSRYLVKRTGEKVFLECVQDMDHENMFWYRQDPGLGLRLIYFSYDVKMKEKGDIPEGYSVSREKKERFSLILESASTNQTSMYLCASSFGAVEQFFGPGTRLTVL.

By share of the sample, this clonotype is medium-sized. The chain uses TRBV28 and TRBJ1-2; no reliable D call. Trimming took off 1 base at V and 4 bases at J, with 10 bases between the two ends. CDR3 length: 14 residues. Germline assignment: CDR1 MDHEN and CDR2 SYDVKM. CDR3 DNA sequence: TGTGCCAGCAGTTTATTCGGCAGGACCTATGGCTACACCTTC. The encoded protein is CASSLFGRTYGYTF.

This clonotype has ten or more counts. The chain combines TRBV27 with TRBJ2-5, with 14 bases lining up with TRBD2. Per the germline V gene, CDR1 is MNHEY and CDR2 is SMNVEV (reference sequence). Losses at the gene ends were 2 bases for V and 1 base for J; bases not matched to a gene: 6. This CDR3 is built from 18 residues. The CDR3 loop is CASSLRGLAGGLQETQYF. CDR3 bases: TGTGCCAGCAGTTTAAGAGGACTAGCGGGGGGCCTCCAAGAGACCCAGTACTTC.

This clonotype appeared a few times. The chain is built from TRBV11-2 and TRBJ2-1, with D perhaps matching TRBD1 (5 bases). The CDR3 is 13 residues long. V was cut by 1 base and J by 9 bases, with 10 bases left in between. Germline CDR1 reads SGHAT; CDR2 reads FQNNGV. The CDR3 sequence: CASSLVAGREQFF. CDR3 sequence (DNA): TGTGCCAGCAGCTTAGTAGCAGGGCGTGAGCAGTTCTTC. The full variable domain, in which reference TRBV11-2 and TRBJ2-1 provide the parts outside the CDR3, is EAGVAQSPRYKIIEKRQSVAFWCNPISGHATLYWYQQILGQGPKLLIQFQNNGVVDDSQLPKDRFSAERLKGVDSTLKIQPAKLEDSAVYLCASSLVAGREQFFGPGTRLTVL.

Turning to this clonotype: One junction end disagrees with the germline gene, perhaps due to a read error. V is TRBV27 and J is TRBJ2-1, with 9 bases fitting TRBD1. Germline CDR1 MNHEY, CDR2 SMNVEV (reference sequence). The CDR3 has 15 residues. The CDR3 here is CARSNTGGYHNEQVF. DNA of the CDR3: TGTGCCAGAAGTAATACAGGGGGCTACCACAATGAGCAGGTATTC.

The chain links TRBV2 to TRBJ1-4; D gene unclear. V dropped 1 base and J dropped 11 bases, with 17 bases sitting between them. The CDR3 totals 15 residues. Per germline, CDR1 SNHLY and CDR2 FYNNEI. The chain's CDR3 is CASSEVPVSIGKLFF. CDR3 sequence (DNA): TGTGCCAGCAGTGAAGTTCCCGTGTCCATTGGGAAACTGTTTTTT. The variable domain in full, completed from reference TRBV2 and TRBJ1-4, reads EPEVTQTPSHQVTQMGQEVILRCVPISNHLYFYWYRQILGQKVEFLVSFYNNEISEKSEIFDDQFSVERPDGSNFTLKIRSTKLEDSAMYFCASSEVPVSIGKLFFGSGTQLSVL.

This clonotype was detected a few times. The V call is TRBV28, the J call TRBJ2-7; no clear D. The V end was cut by 3 bases, the J end by 5 bases, with 5 bases between. Germline-derived CDR1 and CDR2 are MDHEN and SYDVKM. The CDR3 covers 11 residues. This CDR3 reads CASSFKDEQYF. The CDR3 nucleotides are TGTGCCAGCAGTTTTAAAGACGAGCAGTACTTC.

This clonotype was seen ten or more times. The chain employs TRBV27 and TRBJ2-1; possibly TRBD2 for D (5 bases). CDR1 is MNHEY and CDR2 is SMNVEV in the germline V gene (reference sequence). This CDR3 region has 15 residues. Trimming took off 11 bases at V and 7 bases at J, with 24 bases between the two ends. The chain's CDR3 is CAGGLLALLGNEQFF. Written as DNA, the CDR3 is TGTGCCGGCGGATTGTTAGCGCTTCTGGGGAATGAGCAGTTCTTC.

This chain links TRBV29-1 with TRBJ2-1; D may be TRBD2 (6 bases). The germline gives CDR1 SQVTM, CDR2 ANQGSEA. The V end lost 3 bases, the J end lost 1 base, and 10 bases lay between the germline ends. The CDR3 contains 14 residues. DNA of the CDR3: TGCAGCGTTGACAGCCTAGCGTCCTACAATGAGCAGTTCTTC. Amino acids: CSVDSLASYNEQFF.

This clonotype has only a few counts. The V gene is TRBV6-2 or TRBV6-3, the J gene TRBJ2-5, with D perhaps given as TRBD1 or TRBD2 (5 bases each). Germline lookup yields CDR1 MNHEY and CDR2 SVGEGT. The CDR3 is made up of 15 amino acids. V lost 0 bases, J lost 5 bases, and 13 bases lay in between. The CDR3 bases are TGTGCCAGCAGTTACTCAGGGACCTATCGGGAGACCCAGTACTTC. Translating gives CASSYSGTYRETQYF.

The gene calls are TRBV20-1 and TRBJ2-1; TRBD2 aligns across 10 bases. CDR1 and CDR2 from the germline V gene are DFQATT and SNEGSKA (reference sequence). The length of the CDR3 is 15 residues. Trimming at V came to 0 bases and at J to 5 bases, leaving 4 bases not matched to a gene. In nucleotides, the CDR3 is TGCAGTGCTAGAGATCCCCTAGCGGGGGACAATGAGCAGTTCTTC. It encodes CSARDPLAGDNEQFF.

The chain is built from TRBV2 and TRBJ1-1; no firm D call. The CDR3 totals 13 residues. V shed 5 bases and J shed 4 bases, with 11 bases lying between them. Germline V gene lookup returns CDR1 SNHLY and CDR2 FYNNEI. The CDR3 spells CASSPSGSTEAFF. The DNA for the CDR3 is TGTGCCAGCAGTCCTTCAGGTTCCACTGAAGCTTTCTTT.

The chain joins TRBV28 to TRBJ1-2; possible D gene TRBD1, 5 bases. Germline-derived CDR1 and CDR2 are MDHEN and SYDVKM. Trimming removed 5 bases at V and 5 bases at J, with 12 bases between. The CDR3 length is 13 residues. CDR3 in DNA: TGTGCCAGCAGTCAGGGAGAGGCGTATGGCTACACCTTC. This sequence encodes CASSQGEAYGYTF.

As to this clonotype: No conserved phenylalanine or tryptophan ends this CDR3, so it is likely a read error. The DNA is omitted, as the CDR3 cannot be located on it reliably, and the CDR3 follows TCRdb's listing. The J gene is TRBJ2-1, the V gene TRBV7-2; TRBD2, the table's D call, lacks a check against the DNA. Germline loops: CDR1 SGHTA, CDR2 FQGNSA. The CDR3 extends over 19 residues, inclusive of both ends. This chain's CDR3 is CASSLAGLAGGGSYHEQCV.

This chain joins TRBV2 and TRBJ1-3; maybe TRBD1 (6 bases). CDR3 size: 14 residues. Germline values: CDR1 SNHLY, CDR2 FYNNEI. V was clipped by 8 bases and J by 1 base, with 12 bases between them. The CDR3 sequence: CASALGGSGNTIYF. The CDR3 DNA reads TGTGCCAGCGCTCTAGGGGGTTCTGGAAACACCATATATTTT.

This clonotype came up many times. V usage is TRBV7-3 and J usage is TRBJ2-5; 7 bases match TRBD1. The CDR3 loop spans 15 amino acids. The germline V gene has CDR1 SGHTA and CDR2 FQGTGA. Trimming took 5 bases from V and 5 from J; bases not matched to a gene: 11. The CDR3 DNA reads TGTGCCAGCAGCCGACAGGGAAAGGGTTCGGAGACCCAGTACTTC. It translates to CASSRQGKGSETQYF.

CDR3 loop: CSARDTSGRVLSYEQYF. The CDR3 nucleotides are TGCAGTGCTAGAGATACAAGCGGGAGGGTACTTTCCTACGAGCAGTACTTC. J is TRBJ2-7 and V is TRBV20-1; 10 positions match TRBD2. The length of the CDR3 is 17 residues. Germline V gene data show CDR1 as DFQATT and CDR2 as SNEGSKA (reference sequence). The junction had 9 bases not matched to a gene; V was cut back by 0 bases and J by 1 base.

In this sample, this clonotype is large. V is TRBV6-2 or TRBV6-3 and J is TRBJ1-2; D remains unclear. The CDR3 contains 14 residues. V was shortened by 10 bases and J by 2 bases, with 17 bases between the two germline ends. The V gene's germline CDR1 is MNHEY and CDR2 SVGEGT. The CDR3 is CAIAREGRNYGYTF. Written as DNA, the CDR3 is TGTGCCATCGCCCGGGAGGGTAGAAACTATGGCTACACCTTC.

Ten or more counts support this clonotype. The chain recombines TRBV6-1 with TRBJ1-4; tentatively, D is TRBD1 (6 bases). The CDR3 has 15 amino acids. The germline V gene encodes CDR1 MNHNS and CDR2 SASEGT. V gave up 1 base and J gave up 8 bases, with 14 bases separating them. This CDR3 is CASSEESRGREKLFF. The CDR3 DNA is TGTGCCAGCAGTGAAGAGAGCAGGGGCCGGGAAAAACTGTTTTTT.

The genes are TRBV13 and TRBJ1-5; D not certain. Germline loops: CDR1 PRHDT, CDR2 FYEKMQ (reference sequence). The CDR3 covers 13 residues. V was shortened by 4 bases and J by 3 bases, with 7 bases between the two germline ends. The CDR3 bases are TGTGCCAGCAGCTCCAATTTCAATCAGCCCCAGCATTTT. Its protein product is CASSSNFNQPQHF.

This clonotype was found many times. The chain employs TRBV7-3 and TRBJ2-3; the match to TRBD2 covers 10 bases. From germline, CDR1 is SGHTA and CDR2 FQGTGA. V trimming: 5 bases; J trimming: 3 bases; junction bases outside the gene matches: 23. The CDR3 runs to 21 residues. The CDR3 nucleotides read TGTGCCAGCAGCCTAAAGGGCCCTAGCGGGGGTCCAGGGGGTTTTACAGATACGCAGTATTTT. Protein sequence: CASSLKGPSGGPGGFTDTQYF.

The genes are TRBV24-1 and TRBJ1-2; D is uncertain. The germline V and J ends were trimmed by 4 bases and 5 bases, with 10 bases remaining between them. Looked up from germline, CDR1 is KGHDR and CDR2 is SFDVKD. The CDR3 runs to 13 residues. CDR3 DNA sequence: TGTGCCACCAGTGAAGGGCGCTTTTATGGCTACACCTTC. This encodes CATSEGRFYGYTF.

V and J are TRBV19 and TRBJ2-7; D call uncertain. Germline CDR1 and CDR2: LNHDA and SQIVND (reference sequence). V was trimmed by 6 bases and J by 3 bases, leaving 12 bases between them. The CDR3 covers 13 residues. The chain's CDR3 is CASSSPGVYEQYF. For the CDR3, the DNA is TGTGCCAGTAGCTCGCCTGGGGTCTACGAGCAGTACTTC.

This clonotype was counted once. The germline gene is not matched at one end of the junction; a read error may be the cause. The V call is TRBV5-1, the J call TRBJ1-1; D ambiguous. In germline, CDR1 is SGHRS, CDR2 YFSETQ. The CDR3 is 15 amino acids. Here the CDR3 DNA reads TGCGCCGGCAGCTTGCCCAGACCCAGTTTGGGTGAAGCTTTCTTT. It codes for CAGSLPRPSLGEAFF.